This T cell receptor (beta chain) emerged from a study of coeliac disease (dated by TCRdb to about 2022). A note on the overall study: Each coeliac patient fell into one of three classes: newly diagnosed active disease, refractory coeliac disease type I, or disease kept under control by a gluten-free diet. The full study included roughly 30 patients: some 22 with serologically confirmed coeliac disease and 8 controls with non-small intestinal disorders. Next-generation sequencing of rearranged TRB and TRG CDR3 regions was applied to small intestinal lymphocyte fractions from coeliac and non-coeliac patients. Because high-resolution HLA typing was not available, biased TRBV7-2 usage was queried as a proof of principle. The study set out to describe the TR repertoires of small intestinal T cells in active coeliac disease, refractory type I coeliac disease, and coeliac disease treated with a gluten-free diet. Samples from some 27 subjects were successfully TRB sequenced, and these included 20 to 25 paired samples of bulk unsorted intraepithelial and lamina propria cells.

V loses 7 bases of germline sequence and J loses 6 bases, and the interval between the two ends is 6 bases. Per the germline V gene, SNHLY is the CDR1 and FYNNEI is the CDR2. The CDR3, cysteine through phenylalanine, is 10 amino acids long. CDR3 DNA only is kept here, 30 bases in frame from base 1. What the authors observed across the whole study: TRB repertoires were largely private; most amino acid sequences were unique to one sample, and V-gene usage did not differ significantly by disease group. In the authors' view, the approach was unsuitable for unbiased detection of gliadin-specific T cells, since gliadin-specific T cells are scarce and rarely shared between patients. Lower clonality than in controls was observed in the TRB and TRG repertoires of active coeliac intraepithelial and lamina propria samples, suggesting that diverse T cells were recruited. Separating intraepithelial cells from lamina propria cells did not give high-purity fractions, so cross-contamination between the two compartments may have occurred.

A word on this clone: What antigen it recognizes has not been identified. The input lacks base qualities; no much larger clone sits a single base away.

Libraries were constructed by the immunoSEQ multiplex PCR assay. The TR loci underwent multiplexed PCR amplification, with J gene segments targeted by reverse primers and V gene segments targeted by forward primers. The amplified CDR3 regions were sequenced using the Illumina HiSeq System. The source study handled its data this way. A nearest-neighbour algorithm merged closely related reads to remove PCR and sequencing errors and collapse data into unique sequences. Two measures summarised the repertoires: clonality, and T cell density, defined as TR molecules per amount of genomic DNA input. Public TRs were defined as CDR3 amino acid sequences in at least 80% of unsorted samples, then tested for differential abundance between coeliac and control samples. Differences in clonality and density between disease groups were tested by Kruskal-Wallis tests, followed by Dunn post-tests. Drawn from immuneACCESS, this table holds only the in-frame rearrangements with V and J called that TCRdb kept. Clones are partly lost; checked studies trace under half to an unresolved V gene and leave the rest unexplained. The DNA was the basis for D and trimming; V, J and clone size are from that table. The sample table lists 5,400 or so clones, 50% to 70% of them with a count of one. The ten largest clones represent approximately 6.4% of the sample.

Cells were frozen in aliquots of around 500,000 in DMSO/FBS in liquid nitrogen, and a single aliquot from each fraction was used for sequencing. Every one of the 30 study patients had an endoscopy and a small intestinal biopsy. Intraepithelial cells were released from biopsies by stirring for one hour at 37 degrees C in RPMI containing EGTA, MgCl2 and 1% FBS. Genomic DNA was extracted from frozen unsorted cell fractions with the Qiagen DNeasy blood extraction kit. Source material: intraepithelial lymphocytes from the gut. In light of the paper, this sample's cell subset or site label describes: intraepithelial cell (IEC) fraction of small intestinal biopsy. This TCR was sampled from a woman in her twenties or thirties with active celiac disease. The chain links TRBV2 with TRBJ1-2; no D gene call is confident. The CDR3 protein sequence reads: CASTSDGYTF. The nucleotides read TGTGCCAGCACGAGCGATGGCTACACCTTC. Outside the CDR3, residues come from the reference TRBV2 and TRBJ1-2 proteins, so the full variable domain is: EPEVTQTPSHQVTQMGQEVILRCVPISNHLYFYWYRQILGQKVEFLVSFYNNEISEKSEIFDDQFSVERPDGSNFTLKIRSTKLEDSAMYFCASTSDGYTFGSGTRLTVV.